Included here is one T cell receptor beta chain sequence, with context. In the original processing: Scientists estimated how many nucleated cells there were by amplifying reference gene primers. Some clones are missing from TCRdb's copy, which holds only in-frame ones; the method was immunoSEQ multiplex PCR. That table is the source of V, J and clone size, and D and trimming were worked out from the DNA. The repertoire has roughly 400,000 clones, more than 80% of them found once; the top ten carry around 1.1%. The study recruited people aged 18 to 89 years across roughly 25 US areas. This entry comes from a study of blood T cell repertoires in COVID-19. Study-level information: T cells, B-cell-depleted T cells, or PBMCs provided the cDNA or gDNA that served as material.

Source material: PBMCs or T cells enriched from blood (not recorded which). The TCR sequence derives from a man under 40 who had recovered from COVID-19.

The CDR3 loop reads CASKDRGLLSYEQYF. CDR3 coding DNA: TGCGCCAGCAAAGACAGGGGCCTTCTCTCCTACGAGCAGTACTTC. The J gene is TRBJ2-7, the V gene TRBV10-2, with 8 bases matching TRBD1. The germline V gene encodes CDR1 WSHSY and CDR2 SAAADI. CDR3 size: 15 residues. Germline trimming cut 7 bases from V and 0 bases from J; bases unmatched to any gene: 8.